The 30 T cell receptor beta chains below all came from one sample that was sequenced in a study of regulatory T cells in long-lasting Graves disease. Investigators prepared the TCR beta libraries by applying iRepertoire HTBI primers and Arm-PCR of CDR3 regions. TCRdb itself ran the multiplex PCR reads through MiXCR, one entry per CDR3 protein. The sample shows about 350,000 distinct CDR3 sequences, over 15% of them seen only once. Time point meaning: newly diagnosed GD, antithyroid drugs for less than 3 months. There was RNA extracted from PBMCs, and the TCR library was made from it. In addition, the sample was reused for a study of T cells in Graves' hyperthyroidism and ophthalmopathy.

Here the sequenced sample was peripheral blood mononuclear cells (PBMCs), taken at new diagnosis, from a patient treated with antithyroid drugs. Receptors were obtained from a man between 35 and 55 years old with Graves disease.

There are many counts of this clonotype. The chain links TRBV20-1 to TRBJ2-6; D remains unclear. This CDR3 spans 13 amino acids. V lost 3 bases and J 9 bases, leaving 12 bases between the germline ends. Germline V CDR1 and CDR2: DFQATT, SNEGSKA (reference sequence). The CDR3 is CSASSRVDNVLTF. Written as DNA, the CDR3 is TGCAGTGCTAGTTCACGGGTCGACAACGTCCTGACTTTC.

This clonotype has more than one count but fewer than ten. V and J are TRBV4-1 and TRBJ2-2, with D uncertain. Trimming pared 7 bases from V and 0 bases from J, leaving 12 bases between. Germline V gives CDR1 MGHRA, CDR2 YSYEKL. This CDR3 has 15 residues. The CDR3 sequence: CASTRARTNTGELFF. CDR3 DNA: TGCGCCAGCACCCGGGCGCGCACGAACACCGGGGAGCTGTTTTTT.

This clonotype showed up many times. V usage is TRBV10-3 and J usage is TRBJ2-1, with 11 bases fitting TRBD2. After removal of 7 bases from V and 9 bases from J, the junction contained 8 bases not matched to a gene. Per germline, CDR1 ENHRY and CDR2 SYGVKD. The CDR3 totals 14 residues. The chain's CDR3 is CAITMTSGASEQFF. The CDR3 DNA reads TGTGCCATCACCATGACTAGCGGGGCTAGTGAGCAGTTCTTC.

This clonotype was detected ten times or more. In nucleotides, the CDR3 is TGTGCCAGCAGCCGACGTTGGACTCTCCTAGGGGAGACCCAGTACTTC. The encoded protein is CASSRRWTLLGETQYF. The chain carries TRBV2 and TRBJ2-5; a weak D match, TRBD2 (5 bases). The V end lost 6 bases, the J end lost 5 bases, and 22 bases lay between the germline ends. The CDR3 is 16 amino acids. Germline lookup yields CDR1 SNHLY and CDR2 FYNNEI.

This clonotype was seen at least ten times. The chain has TRBV5-1 and TRBJ2-5, with D maybe TRBD2 (7 bases). Germline V gene sequence: CDR1 SGHRS, CDR2 YFSETQ. Trimming left V 6 bases short and J 2 bases short, with 14 bases between. The CDR3 sequence is 14 residues long. CDR3 nucleotide sequence: TGCGCCAGCACCCCGGGGGGCCAACAAGAGACCCAGTACTTC. Translated: CASTPGGQQETQYF.

This clonotype showed up many times. The germline gene is not matched at one end of the junction; a read error may be the cause. This chain connects TRBV7-2 to TRBJ2-7; the D gene is possibly TRBD2 (6 bases). Per germline, CDR1 SGHTA and CDR2 FQGNSA. The CDR3 covers 13 residues. CDR3 coding DNA: TGTGCCAGCAGCCTCCGGGACTCCAACGAGCAGTACTTC. This translates into CASSLRDSNEQYF. Supplemented by reference TRBV7-2 and TRBJ2-7, the full variable domain reads GAGVSQSPSNKVTEKGKDVELRCDPISGHTALYWYRQSLGQGLEFLIYFQGNSAPDKSGLPSDRFSAERTGGSVSTLTIQRTQQEDSAVYLCASSLRDSNEQYFGPGTRLTVT.

The genes are TRBV27 and TRBJ2-3; 12 nucleotides line up with TRBD1. The CDR3 contains 16 residues. V gave up 2 bases and J gave up 5 bases; unmatched junction bases: 5. Germline V gives CDR1 MNHEY, CDR2 SMNVEV (reference sequence). The CDR3 DNA reads as TGTGCCAGCAGTTTACTAGGGACAGGGGGCAGAGATACGCAGTATTTT. This codes for CASSLLGTGGRDTQYF.

This clonotype was seen ten or more times. The CDR3 protein is CASSPARGVSNQPQHF. CDR3 bases: TGTGCCAGCAGTCCGGCCAGGGGCGTGAGCAATCAGCCCCAGCATTTT. V and J are TRBV12-3 or TRBV12-4 and TRBJ1-5; perhaps TRBD1 as D (6 bases). This CDR3 has 16 residues. V shed 5 bases and J shed 1 base, with 15 bases lying between them.

This clonotype was seen ten or more times. The rearrangement links TRBV3-1 to TRBJ1-5; D not resolved. Germline-derived CDR1 and CDR2 are LGHDT and YNNKEL (reference sequence). This CDR3 has 13 residues. Trimming removed 4 bases from V and 6 bases from J, with 10 bases in between. CDR3 sequence: CASSPNLAQPQHF. The CDR3 bases are TGTGCCAGCAGCCCTAACCTAGCTCAGCCCCAGCATTTT.

This clonotype has only a few counts. This chain joins TRBV7-8 and TRBJ1-5; D remains unclear. Per the germline V gene, CDR1 is SGHVS and CDR2 is FQNEAQ. The CDR3 loop spans 16 amino acids. Trimming shortened V by 3 bases and J by 3 bases, and 15 bases separated the two germline ends. The CDR3 loop is CASSLARQLPNQPQHF. In DNA form, the CDR3 reads TGTGCCAGCAGCTTGGCCCGCCAGCTTCCCAATCAGCCCCAGCATTTT.

This clonotype occurred many times. The V gene is TRBV11-2, the J gene TRBJ2-7; a weak D match, TRBD1 (5 bases). Trimming left V 5 bases short and J 5 bases short, with 16 bases between. Per the germline V gene, CDR1 is SGHAT and CDR2 is FQNNGV. CDR3 length: 14 amino acids. As DNA, the CDR3 is TGTGCCAGCAGCCGAACAAGGACAAGGGACGAGCAGTACTTC. Protein: CASSRTRTRDEQYF.

This clonotype occurred many times. The chain is built from TRBV6-5 and TRBJ2-1; 9 positions match TRBD1. CDR3 size: 15 residues. With V trimmed by 4 bases and J by 2 bases, 3 bases remained unmatched. Germline V gives CDR1 MNHEY, CDR2 SVGAGI. CDR3 DNA sequence: TGTGCCAGCAGTTTTAGACAGGGGGCCTACAATGAGCAGTTCTTC. Protein product: CASSFRQGAYNEQFF.

A word on this clonotype: This may come from a read error, since a much larger clone is one base off. It is likely a read error, because the conserved phenylalanine at the end of the CDR3 is missing. The CDR3 DNA is TGCAGTGCGGAATTTGGACGGGGGGACACTGAAGCTTTCTCT. This gives the protein CSAEFGRGDTEAFS. The gene calls are TRBV20-1 and TRBJ1-1; possible D gene TRBD1, 5 bases. The germline V and J ends were trimmed by 6 bases and 3 bases, with 17 bases remaining between them. The CDR3 extends over 14 amino acids. Germline lookup yields CDR1 DFQATT and CDR2 SNEGSKA (reference sequence).

This clonotype was seen ten or more times. This chain links TRBV7-9 with TRBJ1-1; D is unclear. The CDR3 contains 11 residues. V gave up 1 base and J gave up 7 bases, with 4 bases separating them. Germline values: CDR1 SEHNR, CDR2 FQNEAQ (reference sequence). CDR3 amino acids: CASSLVSEAFF. CDR3 bases: TGTGCCAGCAGCTTAGTGAGTGAAGCTTTCTTT.

The chain combines TRBV7-2 with TRBJ1-5, with unresolved D. This CDR3 contains 13 residues. Germline values: CDR1 SGHTA, CDR2 FQGNSA. V was cut by 1 base and J by 7 bases, with 8 bases left in between. CDR3 coding DNA: TGTGCCAGCAGCTTAGAATCCGGGCAGCCCCAGCATTTT. This gives the protein CASSLESGQPQHF.

The table lists this clonotype with a few counts. The rearrangement links TRBV29-1 to TRBJ2-7; D gene ambiguous. Germline V gene data show CDR1 as SQVTM and CDR2 as ANQGSEA. CDR3 length: 11 residues. V was pared by 7 bases and J by 3 bases, with 10 bases between. CDR3 sequence (DNA): TGCAGCGCTATGACTGGCTACGAGCAGTACTTC. Its translation: CSAMTGYEQYF.

This clonotype has ten or more counts. The chain combines TRBV7-9 with TRBJ2-6, with 7 bases matching TRBD2. The CDR3 runs 18 residues. The junction had 10 bases not matched to a gene; V was cut back by 5 bases and J by 0 bases. Per germline, CDR1 SEHNR and CDR2 FQNEAQ (reference sequence). CDR3 DNA sequence: TGTGCCAGCAGCCCCCGAGTCAGGACTAGCTCTGGGGCCAACGTCCTGACTTTC. It is translated as CASSPRVRTSSGANVLTF. The full variable domain, rest sourced from reference TRBV7-9 and TRBJ2-6, is DTGVSQNPRHKITKRGQNVTFRCDPISEHNRLYWYRQTLGQGPEFLTYFQNEAQLEKSRLLSDRFSAERPKGSFSTLEIQRTEQGDSAMYLCASSPRVRTSSGANVLTFGAGSRLTVL.

This clonotype has ten or more counts. The gene calls are TRBV9 and TRBJ2-7, with 11 bases matching TRBD2. The CDR3 covers 17 residues. The germline V gene has CDR1 SGDLS and CDR2 YYNGEE. Trimming removed 4 bases from V and 2 bases from J; junction bases left unmatched: 11. The CDR3 DNA is TGTGCCAGCAGCCCGACCGGGACTAGCGGTTCCCCCTACGAGCAGTACTTC. This gives the protein CASSPTGTSGSPYEQYF. The full variable domain, in which reference TRBV9 and TRBJ2-7 provide the parts outside the CDR3, is DSGVTQTPKHLITATGQRVTLRCSPRSGDLSVYWYQQSLDQGLQFLIQYYNGEERAKGNILERFSAQQFPDLHSELNLSSLELGDSALYFCASSPTGTSGSPYEQYFGPGTRLTVT.

In its sample, this clonotype was seen many times. V is TRBV24-1 and J is TRBJ2-1, with 8 bases lining up with TRBD1. The CDR3 is made up of 16 amino acids. After removal of 4 bases from V and 3 bases from J, the junction contained 7 bases not matched to a gene. Germline CDR1 KGHDR, CDR2 SFDVKD. DNA for the CDR3: TGTGCCACCAGTGAACCCGGACAGGGAGGCTACAATGAGCAGTTCTTC. This encodes CATSEPGQGGYNEQFF.

This clonotype was counted between two and nine times. The J gene is TRBJ1-4, the V gene TRBV5-1; no clear D. Germline loops: CDR1 SGHRS, CDR2 YFSETQ. The V end lost 4 bases, the J end lost 2 bases, and 15 bases lay between the germline ends. The CDR3 has 16 amino acids. The CDR3 DNA sequence: TGCGCCAGCAGCGCCCGACCTTCCCCGACTAATGAAAAACTGTTTTTT. Its translation is CASSARPSPTNEKLFF.

This clonotype was seen ten or more times. The V gene is TRBV5-1, the J gene TRBJ1-2; 8 nucleotides match TRBD1. Losses at the gene ends were 4 bases for V and 1 base for J; bases not matched to a gene: 3. This CDR3 comprises 14 residues. CDR1 SGHRS and CDR2 YFSETQ come from the germline V gene. In nucleotides, the CDR3 is TGCGCCAGCAGCGATACAGGGGGTAACTATGGCTACACCTTC. This encodes CASSDTGGNYGYTF.

This clonotype has a handful of counts. CDR3 sequence reads: CASSPQLSGTGGLVEQYF. CDR3 sequence (DNA): TGTGCCAGCTCACCACAACTGAGTGGGACAGGGGGCTTGGTCGAGCAGTACTTC. The chain recombines TRBV18 with TRBJ2-7; 12 bases align to TRBD1. Germline trimming cut 1 base from V and 6 bases from J; bases unmatched to any gene: 13. Per germline, CDR1 KGHSH and CDR2 LQKENI. This CDR3 has 18 amino acids.

This clonotype was observed a few times. It may be a read error: a sequence one base away is much more abundant. Since no conserved phenylalanine or tryptophan closes the CDR3, a read error is the likely cause. The chain combines TRBV6-4 with TRBJ1-1; D is ambiguous. With 3 bases removed from V and 2 bases from J, the gap between germline ends came to 7 bases. The germline CDR1 and CDR2 sequences are MRHNA and SNTAGT. The CDR3 sequence is 13 residues long. CDR3 nucleotide sequence: TGTGCCAGCAGTGAAATACCTAACACTGAAGCTTTCTCT. It yields the protein CASSEIPNTEAFS.

The V gene is TRBV18, the J gene TRBJ2-1; no clear D. The CDR3 runs to 14 residues. Per germline, CDR1 KGHSH and CDR2 LQKENI. V lost 1 base, J lost 16 bases, and 20 bases lay in between. The chain's CDR3 is CASSPRANGPQIFF. The CDR3 DNA sequence: TGTGCCAGCTCACCACGAGCTAACGGGCCGCAAATCTTCTTC.

This clonotype appeared many times. The gene calls are TRBV5-6 and TRBJ2-7; D is undetermined. Trimming stripped 2 bases from V and 7 bases from J, with 7 bases between. Germline CDR1 is SGHDT and CDR2 is YYEEEE. The CDR3 is 11 amino acids. CDR3 DNA: TGTGCCAGCAGCTTAGGGCAAGAGCAGTACTTC. As protein: CASSLGQEQYF.

With respect to this clonotype: This may be a read error: a much more frequent sequence differs by one nucleotide. This rearrangement joins TRBV5-1 to TRBJ1-2, with 7 bases that match TRBD1. Germline V gene data show CDR1 as SGHRS and CDR2 as YFSETQ. The CDR3 is made up of 15 amino acids. In DNA, the CDR3 is TGCGCCAGCAGCCCGCGGACAGGACCCTTCTATGGCCACACCTTC. This sequence encodes CASSPRTGPFYGHTF.

V gene TRBV2 combines with J gene TRBJ2-2; 9 bases fit TRBD2. This CDR3 contains 14 residues. Germline CDR1 and CDR2: SNHLY and FYNNEI. Unmatched junction bases numbered 7, after V lost 8 bases and J lost 6 bases. The CDR3, as DNA: TGTGCCAGCGGATGGACTAGCGCGGCCGGGGAGCTGTTTTTT. Translated: CASGWTSAAGELFF.

This clonotype was observed at least ten times. The rearrangement joins TRBV24-1 to TRBJ2-2; 9 bases are a match to TRBD2. The CDR3 contains 15 residues. Germline V gene data show CDR1 as KGHDR and CDR2 as SFDVKD. The junction had 5 bases not matched to a gene; V was cut back by 5 bases and J by 5 bases. CDR3 residues: CATSGGLARTGELFF. The CDR3 region has the DNA TGTGCCACCAGTGGGGGACTAGCACGGACCGGGGAGCTGTTTTTT.

This clonotype was counted between two and nine times. The chain links TRBV10-1 to TRBJ1-1; D uncertain. Trimming removed 4 bases at V and 3 bases at J, with 15 bases between. Germline V gene lookup returns CDR1 WNHNN and CDR2 SYGVQD (reference sequence). This CDR3 has 15 amino acids. CDR3: CASSATTSADTEAFF. The CDR3 DNA follows: TGCGCCAGCAGTGCAACGACCAGTGCGGACACTGAAGCTTTCTTT.

This clonotype was counted at least ten times. The V call is TRBV2, the J call TRBJ2-3; D may be TRBD2 (5 bases). The CDR3 consists of 14 residues. The ends were cut back, 4 bases at V and 4 bases at J, with 12 bases in the middle. Germline lookup yields CDR1 SNHLY and CDR2 FYNNEI. CDR3 bases: TGTGCCAGCAGTGGGTCCACTAGAGCAGATACGCAGTATTTT. Translated, it gives CASSGSTRADTQYF.